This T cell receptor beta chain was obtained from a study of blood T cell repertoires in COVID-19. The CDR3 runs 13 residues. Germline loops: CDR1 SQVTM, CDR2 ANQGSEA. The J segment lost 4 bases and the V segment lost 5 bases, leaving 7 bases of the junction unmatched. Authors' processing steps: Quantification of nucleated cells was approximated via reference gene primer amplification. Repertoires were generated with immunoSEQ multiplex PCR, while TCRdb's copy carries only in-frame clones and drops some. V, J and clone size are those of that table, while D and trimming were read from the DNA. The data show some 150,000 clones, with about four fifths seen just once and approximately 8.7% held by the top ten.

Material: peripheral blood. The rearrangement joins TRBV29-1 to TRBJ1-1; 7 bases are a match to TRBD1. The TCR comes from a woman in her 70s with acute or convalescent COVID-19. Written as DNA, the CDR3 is TGCAGCGTTCGACAGGGTCAGGGCACTGAAGCTTTCTTT. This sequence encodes CSVRQGQGTEAFF.